This is a list of T cell receptor beta chains from one sample in a study of response to subunit inactivated influenza vaccine. Each CDR3 protein gets one entry after TCRdb re-called the RT-PCR reads with MiXCR. The sample includes fewer than 600,000 distinct CDR3 sequences, around 7.7% of them seen just once. The starting material was PBMCs from blood, obtained around 25 months after vaccination. The source is a man between 50 and 70 years old who received an inactivated influenza vaccine. Both conserved end residues are part of each CDR3. A D gene is named only where the DNA matches it firmly. Rows may omit the clone size; those that give it use once, few, many or a size class.

d_call clone_size j_call v_call cdr3_nt cdr3_aa
NA few TRBJ2-1 TRBV25-1 TGTGCCAGCAGTGGTTTCGGGACAAAAAGCTACAATGAGCAGTTCTTC CASSGFGTKSYNEQFF
NA NA TRBJ2-6 TRBV10-3 TGTGCCATCAGTGAGTCGCTTATGGGACTGAGGACTGGGGCCAACGTCCTGACTTTC CAISESLMGLRTGANVLTF
NA NA TRBJ1-1 TRBV27 TGTGCCAGCAGATCGACAGGTCCGACTGAAGCTTTCTTT CASRSTGPTEAFF
NA NA TRBJ2-5 TRBV20-1 TGCAGTGTACCGACTGAGCAAGAGACCCAGTACTTC CSVPTEQETQYF
TRBD1 few TRBJ2-7 TRBV5-1 TGCGCCAGCAGCTGGCAACCGGGACAGGGATTGTACGAGCAGTACTTC CASSWQPGQGLYEQYF
NA NA TRBJ1-5 TRBV28 TGTGCCACCAAGATTAGCAATCAGCCCCAGCATTTT CATKISNQPQHF
NA many TRBJ2-7 TRBV20-1 TGCAGTGCTACGGACAGCTCCTACGAGCAGTACTTC CSATDSSYEQYF
NA many TRBJ2-2 TRBV15 TGTGCCACCAGTGTGGGACAGAACACCGGGGAGCTGTTTTTT CATSVGQNTGELFF
NA few TRBJ1-6 TRBV12-3/TRBV12-4 TGTGCCAGCAGTTTTTCGGGGGGTCGGTCACCCCTCCACTTT CASSFSGGRSPLHF
NA NA TRBJ2-7 TRBV20-1 TGCAGTGCTAGGATTCGACTCCGGTCGGCCGAGCAGTACTTC CSARIRLRSAEQYF
TRBD2 few TRBJ2-3 TRBV15 TGTGCCACCAGCAGAGCGGGAGGAATTGATACGCAGTATTTT CATSRAGGIDTQYF
TRBD2 few TRBJ2-1 TRBV30 TGTGCCTGGAGTGTAGGACTAGCGGGACACAATGAGCAGTTCTTC CAWSVGLAGHNEQFF
TRBD2 few TRBJ2-7 TRBV20-1 TGCAGTGCCCTGGGACTAGCGGCGGGGGAGCAGTACTTC CSALGLAAGEQYF
TRBD1 many TRBJ2-7 TRBV27 TGTGCCAGCAGTCCGGGGACAGGTGGGCGAGGCGAGCAGTACTTC CASSPGTGGRGEQYF
NA few TRBJ2-5 TRBV29-1 TGCAGCGTTGAGGACCCGGTAGCTCGCGAGACCCAGTACTTC CSVEDPVARETQYF
NA NA TRBJ1-5 TRBV10-3 TGTGCCATCAGTGAGAGGACGGCCAGGCCCCAGCATTTT CAISERTARPQHF
TRBD2 NA TRBJ2-1 TRBV6-5 TGTGCCAGCAGTTACAGCGGGACGCCTTACAATGAGCAGTTCTTC CASSYSGTPYNEQFF
NA many TRBJ2-5 TRBV20-1 TGCAGTGCTAGAGCGACGGGGAGGATGGAGACCCAGTACTTC CSARATGRMETQYF
NA few TRBJ1-5 TRBV4-3 TGCGCCAGCAGCCAAGTCAGGAGCAATCAGCCCCAGCATTTT CASSQVRSNQPQHF
NA NA TRBJ2-7 TRBV10-3 TGTGCCATCAGCCTGGGCTACGAGCAGTACTTC CAISLGYEQYF
NA many TRBJ2-3 TRBV7-9 TGTGCCAGCAGCTCAGGGTATACGCAGTATTTT CASSSGYTQYF
TRBD2 few TRBJ2-7 TRBV20-1 TGCAGTGCTAGAGTGGCGATATCCCGAGCGGGAGGGTACGAGCAGTACTTC CSARVAISRAGGYEQYF
NA many TRBJ2-3 TRBV15 TGTGCCACCAGCAGAACTTACGGGGCAGGGGACACAGATACGCAGTATTTT CATSRTYGAGDTDTQYF
TRBD2 few TRBJ2-2 TRBV12-3/TRBV12-4 TGTGCCAGCAGTTTCCAAGCGGGAGGGCCAACCGGGGAGCTGTTTTTT CASSFQAGGPTGELFF
NA NA TRBJ2-3 TRBV7-2 TGTGCCAGCACCTGGGTGGCAGGGGTTCCGGATACGCAGTATTTT CASTWVAGVPDTQYF
TRBD2 few TRBJ2-1 TRBV5-1 TGCGCCAGCAGCTGGGGACTAGCGGGAGAAGTTGAGCAGTTCTTC CASSWGLAGEVEQFF
NA few TRBJ2-2 TRBV12-3/TRBV12-4 TGTGCCAGCAGGACTACCACCGGGGAGCTGTTTTTT CASRTTTGELFF
TRBD1 NA TRBJ2-5 TRBV7-9 TGTGCCAGCAGCCTGGGACAGGGTAACCTCCTTGAGACCCAGTACTTC CASSLGQGNLLETQYF
TRBD2 many TRBJ2-1 TRBV20-1 TGCAGTGCTAGAGATAGGGGTAGCGGGGGTTGGCGGCAGTTCTTC CSARDRGSGGWRQFF
NA NA TRBJ2-1 TRBV24-1 TGTGCCACCAGTGATGCCTCCAGGTTGTCCTACAATGAGCAGTTCTTC CATSDASRLSYNEQFF
TRBD2 few TRBJ2-2 TRBV7-9 TGTGCCAGCAGGCGGGGGTCGGGGTACACCGGGGAGCTGTTTTTT CASRRGSGYTGELFF
TRBD1 NA TRBJ2-7 TRBV20-1 TGCAGTGCTTGTGGACAGGGGGTGATATACGAGCAGTACTTC CSACGQGVIYEQYF
NA many TRBJ1-2 TRBV12-3/TRBV12-4 TGTGCCAGCAGTGCGTACAGGGCCGACGGCTATGGCTACACCTTC CASSAYRADGYGYTF
TRBD1 NA TRBJ2-7 TRBV4-3 TGCGCCAGCAGCCCCGGACAGGGGGCACGCTACGAGCAGTACTTC CASSPGQGARYEQYF
NA many TRBJ1-2 TRBV20-1 TGCAGTGCTAGCCTCGGGGGGGCAGGGCAGGGCTATGGCTACACCTTC CSASLGGAGQGYGYTF
NA NA TRBJ1-1 TRBV29-1 TGCAGCGTTAAGGGGATGAACACTGAAGCTTTCTTT CSVKGMNTEAFF
NA few TRBJ2-7 TRBV29-1 TGCAGCGTTGTTATCTCCCTATCGGACGAGCAGTACTTC CSVVISLSDEQYF
TRBD2 NA TRBJ2-2 TRBV24-1 TGTGCCACCAACGGGAGGAGGAACACCGGGGAGCTGTTTTTT CATNGRRNTGELFF
TRBD1 NA TRBJ1-1 TRBV20-1 TGCAGTGCTAGAGAACAGGGGTCCCCTGAAGCTTTCTTT CSAREQGSPEAFF
TRBD1 NA TRBJ2-7 TRBV7-9 TGTGCCAGCAGCGCACAGGGGTCCTACGAGCAGTACTTC CASSAQGSYEQYF
NA few TRBJ2-1 TRBV7-9 TGTGCCAGCAGCCTCGCGACAGTACCCTACAATGAGCAGTTCTTC CASSLATVPYNEQFF
NA many TRBJ2-3 TRBV4-1 TGCGCCAGCAGCCCAACACCCAGCACAGATACGCAGTATTTT CASSPTPSTDTQYF
TRBD1 NA TRBJ2-2 TRBV6-5 TGTGCCAGCAGTTTCGAGGGACAGATGACCGGGGAGCTGTTTTTT CASSFEGQMTGELFF
NA many TRBJ2-1 TRBV15 TGTGCCACCAGCAGCTTAAGATACAATGAGCAGTTCTTC CATSSLRYNEQFF
TRBD1 NA TRBJ1-2 TRBV11-2 TGTGCCAGCAGCTTACCCCCCAGGGACAGGGCGGACTATGGCTACACCTTC CASSLPPRDRADYGYTF